These 13 T cell receptor beta chains share one sample of origin, sequenced in a study of cytomegalovirus exposure and HLA in healthy donors. PCR used 60 Vbeta primers and 13 Jbeta primers. TCRdb keeps only in-frame clones here, not all; method: immunoSEQ multiplex PCR. The sample lists under 100,000 clones; about 70% were seen once. Sequenced sample: PBMCs. The receptors derive from a human donor in good health.

This clone was seen a handful of times. V and J are TRBV19 and TRBJ2-1; a weak D match, TRBD1 (5 bases). The CDR3 runs 17 residues. V was trimmed by 5 bases and J by 5 bases, leaving 22 bases between them. Germline CDR1 and CDR2: LNHDA and SQIVND (reference sequence). CDR3 region: CASSLDPGARVNNEQFF. CDR3 nucleotides: TGTGCCAGTAGTCTGGACCCTGGGGCTAGAGTTAACAATGAGCAGTTCTTC. Full variable domain (rest looked up from reference TRBV19 and TRBJ2-1): DGGITQSPKYLFRKEGQNVTLSCEQNLNHDAMYWYRQDPGQGLRLIYYSQIVNDFQKGDIAEGYSVSREKKESFPLTVTSAQKNPTAFYLCASSLDPGARVNNEQFFGPGTRLTVL.

This chain links TRBV4-3 with TRBJ2-3; 9 bases line up with TRBD2. The J segment lost 4 bases and the V segment lost 0 bases, leaving 2 bases of the junction unmatched. This CDR3 contains 15 residues. From germline, CDR1 is LGHNA and CDR2 YSLEER. The DNA for the CDR3 is TGCGCCAGCAGCCAAGAACTAGCGGGCGCAGATACGCAGTATTTT. Protein product: CASSQELAGADTQYF.

This rearrangement joins TRBV6-1 to TRBJ1-5, with TRBD1 matching over 9 bases. Germline V lookup: CDR1 MNHNS, CDR2 SASEGT. The CDR3 is made up of 13 amino acids. J lost 5 bases, V lost 7 bases, and 3 bases had no gene match. The DNA for the CDR3 is TGTGCCAGCATGGGACAGGGAGATCAGCCCCAGCATTTT. Translating it yields CASMGQGDQPQHF.

This clone was counted only a few times. This sequence joins TRBV19 and TRBJ1-1, with D tentatively TRBD1 (5 bases). Between the trimmed V and J ends, which lost 5 bases and 5 bases, there was a span of 15 bases. The CDR3 covers 14 residues. CDR1 is LNHDA, CDR2 SQIVND, per germline (reference sequence). CDR3 region: CASSPPQRGTEAFF. Here the CDR3 DNA reads TGTGCCAGTAGTCCCCCCCAACGGGGGACTGAAGCTTTCTTT.

This clone was observed a handful of times. The chain has TRBV6-4 and TRBJ1-1, with a possible D match to TRBD1 (5 bases). Germline V gene data show CDR1 as MRHNA and CDR2 as SNTAGT. This CDR3 spans 16 amino acids. Trimming removed 6 bases from V and 4 bases from J, with 21 bases in between. The CDR3 spells CASRRDVGGLSTEAFF. The CDR3, as DNA: TGTGCCAGCAGACGAGACGTGGGGGGACTGTCCACTGAAGCTTTCTTT.

The V gene is TRBV9, the J gene TRBJ2-7; 11 bases are shared with TRBD1. The CDR3 loop spans 17 amino acids. V shed 4 bases, J shed 3 bases, and the junction held 12 bases outside the gene matches. CDR1 and CDR2 from the germline V gene are SGDLS and YYNGEE. The DNA of the CDR3 is TGTGCCAGCAGCCCACCCCGCTCGGGACAGGGGGTCTACGAGCAGTACTTC. Its protein is CASSPPRSGQGVYEQYF.

V gene TRBV4-2 combines with J gene TRBJ2-5; TRBD2 matches at 10 bases. The CDR3 extends over 16 amino acids. Germline trimming cut 0 bases from V and 5 bases from J; bases unmatched to any gene: 6. CDR1 and CDR2 (germline): LGHNA, YNFKEQ. CDR3 DNA sequence: TGTGCCAGCAGCCAAGAAGGCGGAGCGGGGGGGGAGACCCAGTACTTC. It encodes CASSQEGGAGGETQYF.

The chain carries TRBV5-1 and TRBJ2-3; possibly TRBD1 for D (5 bases). This CDR3 comprises 15 residues. V dropped 1 base and J dropped 3 bases, with 12 bases sitting between them. CDR1 SGHRS and CDR2 YFSETQ come from the germline V gene. Here the CDR3 reads CASSLYHRGTDTQYF. CDR3 DNA: TGCGCCAGCAGCTTGTATCATAGGGGTACAGATACGCAGTATTTT.

The genes are TRBV6-5 and TRBJ2-7; a possible D gene is TRBD2 (6 bases). This CDR3 has 13 residues. Germline-derived CDR1 and CDR2 are MNHEY and SVGAGI. V dropped 5 bases and J dropped 6 bases, with 14 bases sitting between them. CDR3 coding DNA: TGTGCCAGCAGTGATATTCGGGAGACCGAGCAGTACTTC. Amino acid sequence: CASSDIRETEQYF.

In its sample, this clone was seen a few times. The gene calls are TRBV5-6 and TRBJ2-7; D perhaps matches TRBD2 (5 bases). The CDR3 spans 15 residues. Trimming removed 4 bases at V and 0 bases at J, with 14 bases between. Germline CDR1 reads SGHDT; CDR2 reads YYEEEE. The chain's CDR3 is CASSPRRRSSYEQYF. In DNA, the CDR3 is TGTGCCAGCAGCCCGAGGCGGAGGAGCTCCTACGAGCAGTACTTC. The full variable domain, completed using reference TRBV5-6 and TRBJ2-7, is DAGVTQSPTHLIKTRGQQVTLRCSPKSGHDTVSWYQQALGQGPQFIFQYYEEEERQRGNFPDRFSGHQFPNYSSELNVNALLLGDSALYLCASSPRRRSSYEQYFGPGTRLTVT.

V is TRBV19 and J is TRBJ1-2; 7 bases line up with TRBD1. Germline lookup yields CDR1 LNHDA and CDR2 SQIVND (reference sequence). This CDR3 has 13 amino acids. After removal of 10 bases from V and 0 bases from J, the junction contained 5 bases not matched to a gene. The CDR3 here is CATADRPNYGYTF. CDR3 bases: TGTGCCACCGCGGACAGGCCTAACTATGGCTACACCTTC.

The chain uses TRBV6-5 and TRBJ1-2; D perhaps matches TRBD1 (5 bases). The CDR3 has 14 amino acids. Germline V CDR1 and CDR2: MNHEY, SVGAGI. V was cut by 2 bases and J by 8 bases, with 15 bases left in between. The CDR3 DNA reads as TGTGCCAGCAGTTACGCGGGACCGGTGAGGGGCTACACCTTC. Its translation is CASSYAGPVRGYTF.

The J gene is TRBJ2-6, the V gene TRBV5-8; D is unresolved. CDR1 and CDR2 from the germline V gene are SGHTS and YDEGEE. The CDR3 is 15 residues long. Trimming took off 4 bases at V and 0 bases at J, with 8 bases between the two ends. The CDR3 is CASSTPGSGANVLTF. The CDR3 coding sequence is TGTGCCAGCAGCACTCCGGGCTCTGGGGCCAACGTCCTGACTTTC.